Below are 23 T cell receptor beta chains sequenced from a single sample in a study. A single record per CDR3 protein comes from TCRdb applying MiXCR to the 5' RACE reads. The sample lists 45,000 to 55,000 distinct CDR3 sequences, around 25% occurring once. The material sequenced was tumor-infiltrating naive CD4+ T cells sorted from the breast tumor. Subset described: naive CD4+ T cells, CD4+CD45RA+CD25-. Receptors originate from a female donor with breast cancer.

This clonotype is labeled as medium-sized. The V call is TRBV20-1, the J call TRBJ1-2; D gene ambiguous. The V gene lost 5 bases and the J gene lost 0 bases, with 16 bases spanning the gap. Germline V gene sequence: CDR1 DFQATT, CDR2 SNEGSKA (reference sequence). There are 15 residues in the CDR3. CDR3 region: CSAPPETLANYGYTF. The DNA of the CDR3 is TGCAGTGCTCCCCCTGAGACACTTGCTAACTATGGCTACACCTTC.

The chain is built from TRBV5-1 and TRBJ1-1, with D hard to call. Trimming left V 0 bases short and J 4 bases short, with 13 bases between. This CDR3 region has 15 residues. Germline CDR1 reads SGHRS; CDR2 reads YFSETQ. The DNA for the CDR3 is TGCGCCAGCAGCTTGGGGCTGGGCGGAGGCACTGAAGCTTTCTTT. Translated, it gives CASSLGLGGGTEAFF.

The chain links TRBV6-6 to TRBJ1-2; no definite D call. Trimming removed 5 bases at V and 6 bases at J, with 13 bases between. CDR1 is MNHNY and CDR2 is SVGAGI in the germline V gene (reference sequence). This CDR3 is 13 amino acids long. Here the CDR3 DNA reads TGTGCCAGCAGTCCTACCCCTAAGGATGGCTACACCTTC. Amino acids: CASSPTPKDGYTF.

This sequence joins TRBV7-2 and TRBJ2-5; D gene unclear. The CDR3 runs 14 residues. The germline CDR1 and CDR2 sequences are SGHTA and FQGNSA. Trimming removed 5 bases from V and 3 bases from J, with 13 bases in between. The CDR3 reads CASSKSFGEETQYF. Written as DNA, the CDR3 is TGTGCCAGCAGCAAATCATTTGGGGAAGAGACCCAGTACTTC.

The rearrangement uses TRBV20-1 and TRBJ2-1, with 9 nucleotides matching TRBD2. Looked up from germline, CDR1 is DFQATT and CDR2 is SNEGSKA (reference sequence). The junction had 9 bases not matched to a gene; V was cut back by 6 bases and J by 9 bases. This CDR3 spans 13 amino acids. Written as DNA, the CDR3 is TGCAGTGCCGCGGGACTAGCAATGGGTGAGCAGTTCTTC. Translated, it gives CSAAGLAMGEQFF.

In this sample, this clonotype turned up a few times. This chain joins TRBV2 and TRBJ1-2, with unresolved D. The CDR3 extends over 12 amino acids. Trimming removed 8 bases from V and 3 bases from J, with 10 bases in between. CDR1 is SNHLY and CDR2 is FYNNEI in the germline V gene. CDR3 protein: CASSLRDYGYTF. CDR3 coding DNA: TGTGCCAGCTCCCTAAGGGACTATGGCTACACCTTC.

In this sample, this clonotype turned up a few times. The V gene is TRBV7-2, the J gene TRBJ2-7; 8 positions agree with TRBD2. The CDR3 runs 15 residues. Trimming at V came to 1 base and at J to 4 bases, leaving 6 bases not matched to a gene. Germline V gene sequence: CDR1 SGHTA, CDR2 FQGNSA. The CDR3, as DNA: TGTGCCAGCAGCTTAGGTCCGGGAGGGACGTACGAGCAGTACTTC. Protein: CASSLGPGGTYEQYF.

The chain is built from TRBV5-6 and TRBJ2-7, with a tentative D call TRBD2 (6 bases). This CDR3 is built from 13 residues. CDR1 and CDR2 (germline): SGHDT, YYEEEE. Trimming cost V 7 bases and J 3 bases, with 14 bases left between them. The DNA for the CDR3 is TGTGCCAGCGGGAGGAGGACCAGCTACGAGCAGTACTTC. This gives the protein CASGRRTSYEQYF.

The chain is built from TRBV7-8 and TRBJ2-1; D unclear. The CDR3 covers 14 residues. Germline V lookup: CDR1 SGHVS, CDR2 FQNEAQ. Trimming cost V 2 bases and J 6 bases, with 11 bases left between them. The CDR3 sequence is CASSLPPAANEQFF. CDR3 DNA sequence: TGTGCCAGCAGCTTACCCCCGGCGGCCAATGAGCAGTTCTTC.

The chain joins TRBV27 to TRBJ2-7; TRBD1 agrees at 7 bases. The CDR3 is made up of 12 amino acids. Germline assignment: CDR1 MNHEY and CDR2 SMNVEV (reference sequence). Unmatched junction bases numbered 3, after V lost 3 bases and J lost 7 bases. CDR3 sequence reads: CASSLTGKEQYF. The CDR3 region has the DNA TGTGCCAGCAGTTTGACAGGGAAAGAGCAGTACTTC.

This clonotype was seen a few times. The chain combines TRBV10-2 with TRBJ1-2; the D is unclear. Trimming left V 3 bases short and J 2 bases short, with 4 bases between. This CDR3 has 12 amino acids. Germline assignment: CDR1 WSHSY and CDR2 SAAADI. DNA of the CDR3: TGCGCCAGCAGTGAACAGAACTATGGCTACACCTTC. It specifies CASSEQNYGYTF.

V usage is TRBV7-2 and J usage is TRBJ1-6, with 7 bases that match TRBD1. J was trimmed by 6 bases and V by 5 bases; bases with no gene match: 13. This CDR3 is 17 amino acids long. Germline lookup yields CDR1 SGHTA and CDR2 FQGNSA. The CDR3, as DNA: TGTGCCAGCAGCCCGGGACAGCGGGTGGGAGGTAATTCACCCCTCCACTTT. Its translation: CASSPGQRVGGNSPLHF.

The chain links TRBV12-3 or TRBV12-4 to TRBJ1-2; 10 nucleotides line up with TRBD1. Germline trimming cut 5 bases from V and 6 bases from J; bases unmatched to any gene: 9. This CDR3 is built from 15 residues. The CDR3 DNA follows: TGTGCCAGCAGTCCCGGGACAGGGGACACGAATGGCTACACCTTC. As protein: CASSPGTGDTNGYTF.

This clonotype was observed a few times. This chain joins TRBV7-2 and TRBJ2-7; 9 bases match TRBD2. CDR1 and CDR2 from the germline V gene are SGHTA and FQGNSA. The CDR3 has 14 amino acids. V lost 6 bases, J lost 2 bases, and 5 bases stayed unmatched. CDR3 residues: CASSVIAGAYEQYF. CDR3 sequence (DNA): TGTGCCAGCAGTGTTATAGCGGGAGCCTACGAGCAGTACTTC.

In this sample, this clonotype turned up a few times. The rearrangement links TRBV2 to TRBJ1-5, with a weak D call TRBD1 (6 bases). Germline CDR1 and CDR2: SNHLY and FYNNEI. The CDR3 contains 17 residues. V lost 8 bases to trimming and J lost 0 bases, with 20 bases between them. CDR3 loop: CASEGHGDRNSNQPQHF. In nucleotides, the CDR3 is TGTGCCAGCGAGGGACATGGGGACCGTAATAGCAATCAGCCCCAGCATTTT.

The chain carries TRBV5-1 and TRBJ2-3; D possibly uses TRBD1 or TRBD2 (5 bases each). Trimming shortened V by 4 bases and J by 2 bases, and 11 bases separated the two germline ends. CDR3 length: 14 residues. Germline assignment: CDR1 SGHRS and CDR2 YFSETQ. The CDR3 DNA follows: TGCGCCAGCAGCCAGGGACGGTACACAGATACGCAGTATTTT. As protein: CASSQGRYTDTQYF.

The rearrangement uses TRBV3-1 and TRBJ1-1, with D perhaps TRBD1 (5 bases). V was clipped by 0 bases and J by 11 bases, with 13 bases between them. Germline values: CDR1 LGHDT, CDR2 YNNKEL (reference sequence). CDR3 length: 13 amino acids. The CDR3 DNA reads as TGTGCCAGCAGCCAAGAAGGGCTTCGGGGGGCTTTCTTT. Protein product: CASSQEGLRGAFF.

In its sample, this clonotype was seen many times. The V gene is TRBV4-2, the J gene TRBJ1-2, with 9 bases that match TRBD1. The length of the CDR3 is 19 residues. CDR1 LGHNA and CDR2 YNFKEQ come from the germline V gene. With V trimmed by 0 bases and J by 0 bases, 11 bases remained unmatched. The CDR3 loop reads CASSQEPGTGLEANYGYTF. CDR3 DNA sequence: TGTGCCAGCAGCCAAGAGCCGGGGACAGGGTTAGAAGCTAACTATGGCTACACCTTC.

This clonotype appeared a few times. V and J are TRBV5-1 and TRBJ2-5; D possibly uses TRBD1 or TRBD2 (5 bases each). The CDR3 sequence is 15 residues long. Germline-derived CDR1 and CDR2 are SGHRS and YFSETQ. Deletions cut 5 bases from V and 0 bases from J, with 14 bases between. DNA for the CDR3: TGCGCCAGCAGTTTTGGGACGGCCCACCAAGAGACCCAGTACTTC. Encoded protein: CASSFGTAHQETQYF.

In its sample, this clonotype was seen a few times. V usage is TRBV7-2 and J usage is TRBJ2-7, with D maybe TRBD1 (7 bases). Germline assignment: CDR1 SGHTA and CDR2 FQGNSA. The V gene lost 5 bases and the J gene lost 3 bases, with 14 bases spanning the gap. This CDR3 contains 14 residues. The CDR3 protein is CASSVSQGGYEQYF. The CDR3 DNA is TGTGCCAGCAGCGTCAGCCAGGGGGGCTACGAGCAGTACTTC.

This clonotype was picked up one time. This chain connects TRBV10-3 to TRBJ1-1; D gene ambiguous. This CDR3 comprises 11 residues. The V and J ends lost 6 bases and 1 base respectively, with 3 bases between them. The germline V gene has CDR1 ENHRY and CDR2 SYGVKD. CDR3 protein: CAISRNTEAFF. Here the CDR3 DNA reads TGTGCCATCAGCCGGAACACTGAAGCTTTCTTT.

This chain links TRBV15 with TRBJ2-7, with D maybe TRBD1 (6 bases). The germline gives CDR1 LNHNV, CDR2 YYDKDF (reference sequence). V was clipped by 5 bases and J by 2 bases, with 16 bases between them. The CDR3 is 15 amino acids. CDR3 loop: CATSRHPRTAYEQYF. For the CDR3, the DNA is TGTGCCACCAGCCGACATCCGAGGACAGCCTACGAGCAGTACTTC.

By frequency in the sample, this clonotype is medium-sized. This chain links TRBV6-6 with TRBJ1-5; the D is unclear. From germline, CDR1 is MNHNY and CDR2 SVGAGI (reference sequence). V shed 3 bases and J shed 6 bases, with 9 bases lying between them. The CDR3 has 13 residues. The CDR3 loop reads CASSYGGFQPQHF. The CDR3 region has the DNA TGTGCCAGCAGTTATGGAGGGTTTCAGCCCCAGCATTTT.